This TCR beta chain derives from a study of tumour-infiltrating T cells in Burkitt lymphoma. Study information: The Burkitt lymphoma cohort spanned all epidemiological subtypes. Survival, overall and progression-free, tracked with productive clonality.

Study observations and caveats: Several public clonotypes were shared across many Burkitt lymphoma patients.

This clone was found a few times. Its target is not known. Germline CDR1 reads SGDLS; CDR2 reads YYNGEE. CDR3 length equals 15 residues. Trimming pared 4 bases from V and 0 bases from J, leaving 13 bases between. Method: immunoSEQ multiplex PCR; TCRdb's copy keeps in-frame clones and lacks some. Of under 5,500 clones in the sample, about an eighth were seen once. Source material: tumor tissue. The gene calls are TRBV9 and TRBJ1-2; D remains unclear. The receptor was derived from a human donor with Burkitt lymphoma. CDR3 region: CASSPTSRANYGYTF. CDR3 coding DNA: TGTGCCAGCAGCCCCACCTCAAGAGCTAACTATGGCTACACCTTC.